This entry lists 15 T cell receptor beta chains sequenced from one sample in a study of T cell clones after liver transplantation. Measured with immunoSEQ multiplex PCR; TCRdb has only the in-frame clones, and not every one. Of 45,000 to 60,000 clones in the sample, 70% to 90% were seen once. The material was CD8+ T cells from blood, obtained 12 months after liver transplant. These receptors were taken from a human patient who received a liver transplant. Some T cells may be transferred from the graft donor.

V gene TRBV9 combines with J gene TRBJ2-5; 9 nucleotides align to TRBD1. Trimming at V came to 3 bases and at J to 1 base, leaving 7 bases not matched to a gene. The CDR3 totals 16 residues. Germline-derived CDR1 and CDR2 are SGDLS and YYNGEE. The CDR3 region has the DNA TGTGCCAGCAGCGACCGGGACAGGGCCTTCCAAGAGACCCAGTACTTC. Its protein is CASSDRDRAFQETQYF.

V usage is TRBV11-1 and J usage is TRBJ2-5, with D hard to call. Germline loops: CDR1 SGHAT, CDR2 FQDESV (reference sequence). V dropped 1 base and J dropped 0 bases, with 6 bases sitting between them. The CDR3 runs to 14 residues. The CDR3 is CASSLVQYQETQYF. In DNA, the CDR3 is TGTGCCAGCAGCTTAGTACAGTACCAAGAGACCCAGTACTTC.

The chain couples TRBV7-9 to TRBJ1-2; D perhaps matches TRBD1 (5 bases). Trimming stripped 10 bases from V and 3 bases from J, with 9 bases between. The germline V gene encodes CDR1 SEHNR and CDR2 FQNEAQ (reference sequence). This CDR3 has 11 amino acids. CDR3 sequence (DNA): TGTGCCACCCCGGGACACTATGGCTACACCTTC. Residues: CATPGHYGYTF.

The chain links TRBV28 to TRBJ1-1, with TRBD1 matching over 8 bases. Trimming took 1 base from V and 2 from J; bases not matched to a gene: 9. This CDR3 is built from 17 residues. Germline CDR1 and CDR2: MDHEN and SYDVKM. This CDR3 reads CASSLLTGVAGNTEAFF. The CDR3 DNA follows: TGTGCCAGCAGTTTATTGACAGGGGTTGCTGGAAACACTGAAGCTTTCTTT.

This clone was picked up one time. This chain's CDR3 is CASSLVGVTAYEQYF. The DNA for the CDR3 is TGTGCCAGCAGTTTAGTAGGCGTCACCGCCTACGAGCAGTACTTC. The V gene is TRBV27, the J gene TRBJ2-7; D call uncertain. V lost 2 bases, J lost 2 bases, and 13 bases lay in between. The germline V gene has CDR1 MNHEY and CDR2 SMNVEV (reference sequence). CDR3 length: 15 residues.

V gene TRBV25-1 combines with J gene TRBJ2-7; 7 nucleotides line up with TRBD1. Germline V gene sequence: CDR1 MGHDK, CDR2 SYGVNS. This CDR3 has 14 residues. V lost 2 bases to trimming and J lost 2 bases; unmatched junction nucleotides: 3. This CDR3 is CASSEGTEAYEQYF. CDR3 sequence (DNA): TGTGCCAGCAGTGAAGGGACAGAGGCCTACGAGCAGTACTTC.

J is TRBJ1-1 and V is TRBV6-6; the D gene is possibly TRBD1 (5 bases). The V end was cut by 0 bases, the J end by 0 bases, with 11 bases between. The CDR3 loop spans 16 amino acids. From germline, CDR1 is MNHNY and CDR2 SVGAGI (reference sequence). CDR3 amino acids: CASSYSPGPMNTEAFF. The CDR3, as DNA: TGTGCCAGCAGTTACTCTCCAGGGCCGATGAACACTGAAGCTTTCTTT.

The chain employs TRBV9 and TRBJ2-1; D is perhaps TRBD1 or TRBD2 (5 bases each). Germline lookup yields CDR1 SGDLS and CDR2 YYNGEE. Trimming cost V 4 bases and J 5 bases, with 16 bases left between them. The CDR3 sequence is 15 residues long. CDR3 in amino acids: CASSLRPRGDNEQFF. CDR3 nucleotides: TGTGCCAGCAGCTTGCGACCACGAGGGGACAATGAGCAGTTCTTC.

The rearrangement joins TRBV30 to TRBJ1-5; 7 bases agree with TRBD1. Germline trimming cut 2 bases from V and 4 bases from J; bases unmatched to any gene: 8. Germline lookup yields CDR1 GTSNPN and CDR2 SVGIG (reference sequence). The CDR3 runs to 15 residues. The CDR3 region is CAWSPTGILNQPQHF. The CDR3 DNA sequence: TGTGCCTGGAGTCCGACAGGGATTCTTAATCAGCCCCAGCATTTT.

This clone has only a few counts. The chain employs TRBV19 and TRBJ2-3, with 8 bases matching TRBD1. CDR3 length equals 14 residues. From germline, CDR1 is LNHDA and CDR2 SQIVND (reference sequence). V lost 5 bases and J lost 5; bases outside the gene matches: 6. The CDR3 DNA is TGTGCCAGTAGTCTGGCAGGGGGCATAGATACGCAGTATTTT. It encodes CASSLAGGIDTQYF.

The V and J genes are TRBV27 and TRBJ2-1, with D maybe TRBD1 (6 bases). From germline, CDR1 is MNHEY and CDR2 SMNVEV (reference sequence). V lost 2 bases and J lost 2, with 7 bases in between. The CDR3 totals 14 residues. Here the CDR3 reads CASSLTGPYNEQFF. The CDR3 coding sequence is TGTGCCAGCAGTTTAACAGGGCCCTACAATGAGCAGTTCTTC.

The chain uses TRBV28 and TRBJ1-5; 9 bases fit TRBD1. The CDR3 length is 15 residues. CDR1 is MDHEN, CDR2 SYDVKM, per germline. The V gene end was trimmed by 5 bases and the J gene end by 1 base; junction bases not matched to a gene: 3. The DNA of the CDR3 is TGTGCCAGCAGTCCGACAGGGGGGAGCAATCAGCCCCAGCATTTT. As protein: CASSPTGGSNQPQHF.

This sequence joins TRBV10-1 and TRBJ2-1; TRBD2 might be the D (5 bases). With 3 bases removed from V and 7 bases from J, the gap between germline ends came to 16 bases. The CDR3 is made up of 15 amino acids. The germline CDR1 and CDR2 sequences are WNHNN and SYGVQD (reference sequence). The CDR3, as DNA: TGCGCCAGCAGTGACGGGTGGGAGACCGTGAATGAGCAGTTCTTC. Its translation is CASSDGWETVNEQFF.

V and J are TRBV28 and TRBJ2-7; no clear D gene. The V and J ends lost 5 bases and 4 bases respectively, with 12 bases between them. Germline CDR1 MDHEN, CDR2 SYDVKM. The CDR3 sequence is 13 residues long. In DNA, the CDR3 is TGTGCCAGCAGTCGACAACATAAATACGAGCAGTACTTC. This gives the protein CASSRQHKYEQYF. Drawing the rest from reference TRBV28 and TRBJ2-7, the complete variable domain is DVKVTQSSRYLVKRTGEKVFLECVQDMDHENMFWYRQDPGLGLRLIYFSYDVKMKEKGDIPEGYSVSREKKERFSLILESASTNQTSMYLCASSRQHKYEQYFGPGTRLTVT.

The chain employs TRBV5-5 and TRBJ2-7; TRBD1 is a possible D gene (5 bases). Germline assignment: CDR1 SGHKS and CDR2 YYEKEE (reference sequence). This CDR3 has 14 amino acids. Trimming took 0 bases from V and 4 from J, leaving 11 bases between them. The DNA of the CDR3 is TGTGCCAGCAGCTTGGAAGCAGGGTGGTACGAGCAGTACTTC. As protein: CASSLEAGWYEQYF.